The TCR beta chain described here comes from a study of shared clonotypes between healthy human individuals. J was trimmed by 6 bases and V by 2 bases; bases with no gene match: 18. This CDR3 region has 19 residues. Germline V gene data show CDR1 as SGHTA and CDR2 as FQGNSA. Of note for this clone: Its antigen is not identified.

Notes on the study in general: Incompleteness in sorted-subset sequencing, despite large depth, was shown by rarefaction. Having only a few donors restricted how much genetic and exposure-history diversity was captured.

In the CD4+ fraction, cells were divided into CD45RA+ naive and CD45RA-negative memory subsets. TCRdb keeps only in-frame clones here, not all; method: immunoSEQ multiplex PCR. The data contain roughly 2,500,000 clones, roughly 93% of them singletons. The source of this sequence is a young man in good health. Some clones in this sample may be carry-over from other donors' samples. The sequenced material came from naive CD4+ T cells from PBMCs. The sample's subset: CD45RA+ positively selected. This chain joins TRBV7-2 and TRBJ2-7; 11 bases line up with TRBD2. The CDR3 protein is CASSLLAAGLAGKVSEQYF. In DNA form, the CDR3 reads TGTGCCAGCAGCTTATTGGCCGCCGGACTAGCGGGTAAAGTGAGCGAGCAGTACTTC.